One sample yielded the 29 T cell receptor beta chains listed below, sequenced in a study of shared clonotypes between healthy human individuals. Using immunoSEQ multiplex PCR, the repertoire was profiled, and TCRdb retains in-frame clones only, with some absent. The data hold some 2 million clones, with roughly 94% observed a single time. Sequenced: naive CD4+ T cells sorted from blood. The subset here: CD45RA+ positively selected. The source is a man younger than 35 in good health.

Details on this clone: Compared with germline, one end of the junction differs, possibly owing to a read error. The chain uses TRBV7-7 and TRBJ2-2; 7 bases line up with TRBD1. The CDR3 sequence is 16 residues long. Looked up from germline, CDR1 is SSHAT and CDR2 is FNYEAQ (reference sequence). The CDR3 loop is CASSPNEGARGGELFF. CDR3 nucleotides: TGTGCTAGCAGCCCGAATGAGGGGGCCCGGGGCGGGGAGCTGTTTTTT.

Here the CDR3 DNA reads TGCGCCAGCAGCCCTGGGCCTAAAACCTACGAGCAGTACTTC. Amino acids: CASSPGPKTYEQYF. This rearrangement joins TRBV5-1 to TRBJ2-7; D ambiguous. V was pared by 4 bases and J by 2 bases, with 13 bases between. The CDR3 runs to 14 residues. CDR1 and CDR2 from the germline V gene are SGHRS and YFSETQ.

The V gene is TRBV11-3, the J gene TRBJ2-2, with 10 bases fitting TRBD2. Germline loops: CDR1 SGHNT, CDR2 YENEEA. The CDR3 has 16 amino acids. The V and J ends lost 2 bases and 6 bases, in that order; junction bases with no gene match: 6. The CDR3 reads CASSLRGLAGAGELFF. CDR3 DNA: TGTGCCAGCAGCTTAAGAGGCCTAGCGGGAGCCGGGGAGCTGTTTTTT.

The chain combines TRBV5-6 with TRBJ2-7; TRBD2 might be the D (6 bases). CDR3 length: 16 residues. Trimming stripped 7 bases from V and 2 bases from J, with 22 bases between. CDR1 is SGHDT and CDR2 is YYEEEE in the germline V gene. CDR3 sequence reads: CASELIAGTPPYEQYF. CDR3 nucleotide sequence: TGTGCCAGCGAACTTATCGCCGGGACTCCTCCCTACGAGCAGTACTTC.

CDR3 sequence: CSVEGGPSQPQHF. The CDR3 nucleotides read TGCAGCGTTGAAGGGGGCCCGAGCCAGCCCCAGCATTTT. V usage is TRBV29-1 and J usage is TRBJ1-5; TRBD1 might be the D (5 bases). This CDR3 region has 13 residues. V lost 1 base and J 7 bases, leaving 11 bases between the germline ends. Germline assignment: CDR1 SQVTM and CDR2 ANQGSEA.

This chain uses TRBV27 with TRBJ2-7; 11 nucleotides match TRBD2. Germline V gene data show CDR1 as MNHEY and CDR2 as SMNVEV (reference sequence). Trimming took 4 bases from V and 2 from J; bases not matched to a gene: 4. The CDR3 length is 15 residues. CDR3 DNA sequence: TGTGCCAGCAGTTCAGGGGGACTAGCGGCCTACGAGCAGTACTTC. It is translated as CASSSGGLAAYEQYF.

The chain recombines TRBV4-1 with TRBJ2-5; 8 bases line up with TRBD1. Germline trimming cut 0 bases from V and 1 base from J; bases unmatched to any gene: 7. Germline lookup yields CDR1 MGHRA and CDR2 YSYEKL. This CDR3 region has 17 residues. CDR3 in amino acids: CASSQDLGQGLQETQYF. In DNA form, the CDR3 reads TGCGCCAGCAGCCAAGATCTAGGACAGGGACTCCAAGAGACCCAGTACTTC.

Concerning this clone itself: Other DNA sequences from this sample encode an identical CDR3 as well. The chain links TRBV6-5 to TRBJ2-7; the D is unclear. Germline assignment: CDR1 MNHEY and CDR2 SVGAGI. The ends were cut back, 1 base at V and 5 bases at J, with 3 bases in the middle. The CDR3 runs to 11 residues. CDR3 in DNA: TGTGCCAGCAGTTACTTGGACGAGCAGTACTTC. Its protein product is CASSYLDEQYF.

As regards this clone: The same CDR3 can be traced to other DNA sequences in this sample. V and J are TRBV5-1 and TRBJ2-5, with D possibly being TRBD2 (5 bases). The CDR3 is 13 amino acids. V lost 1 base and J lost 2, with 6 bases in between. The germline V gene has CDR1 SGHRS and CDR2 YFSETQ. CDR3 nucleotide sequence: TGCGCCAGCAGCTTGAGCGGTCAAGAGACCCAGTACTTC. It codes for CASSLSGQETQYF.

The chain links TRBV7-2 to TRBJ2-5, with TRBD2 matching over 7 bases. The CDR3 is 13 amino acids. With V trimmed by 8 bases and J by 2 bases, 5 bases remained unmatched. Germline CDR1 is SGHTA and CDR2 is FQGNSA. As DNA, the CDR3 is TGTGCCAGCGGGACTACCCGGCAAGAGACCCAGTACTTC. Translation gives CASGTTRQETQYF.

This chain links TRBV4-1 with TRBJ1-6; D perhaps matches TRBD1 (5 bases). The CDR3 is 16 residues long. Trimming stripped 5 bases from V and 3 bases from J, with 14 bases between. Germline V gene lookup returns CDR1 MGHRA and CDR2 YSYEKL. CDR3 loop: CASSVAGTVYNSPLHF. CDR3 in DNA: TGCGCCAGCAGCGTAGCTGGGACCGTCTATAATTCACCCCTCCACTTT.

The chain couples TRBV13 to TRBJ2-1, with D unresolved. The germline V gene has CDR1 PRHDT and CDR2 FYEKMQ (reference sequence). Trimming removed 1 base from V and 8 bases from J, with 9 bases in between. This CDR3 is built from 13 residues. This chain's CDR3 is CASSLVVTDEQFF. CDR3 nucleotide sequence: TGTGCCAGCAGCTTAGTAGTCACCGATGAGCAGTTCTTC.

This rearrangement joins TRBV6-1 to TRBJ2-7, with 10 nucleotides matching TRBD2. J gave up 2 bases and V 1 base, and 5 bases lay outside the gene matches. CDR1 is MNHNS, CDR2 SASEGT, per germline. The CDR3 has 16 amino acids. The CDR3 sequence is CASSEGPSGGAYEQYF. CDR3 nucleotides: TGTGCCAGCAGTGAAGGTCCTAGCGGGGGCGCCTACGAGCAGTACTTC.

This clone showed up just once. The rearrangement joins TRBV18 to TRBJ1-3, with unresolved D. The CDR3 sequence is 13 residues long. V shed 7 bases and J shed 1 base, with 8 bases lying between them. The germline V gene has CDR1 KGHSH and CDR2 LQKENI. CDR3 sequence: CASLAFSGNTIYF. The CDR3 nucleotides read TGTGCCAGCTTGGCATTTTCTGGAAACACCATATATTTT. The full variable domain, in which reference TRBV18 and TRBJ1-3 provide the parts outside the CDR3, is NAGVMQNPRHLVRRRGQEARLRCSPMKGHSHVYWYRQLPEEGLKFMVYLQKENIIDESGMPKERFSAEFPKEGPSILRIQQVVRGDSAAYFCASLAFSGNTIYFGEGSWLTVV.

This chain connects TRBV18 to TRBJ2-1, with a possible D match to TRBD1 (5 bases). Trimming shortened V by 6 bases and J by 7 bases, and 7 bases separated the two germline ends. The CDR3 spans 11 residues. Germline lookup yields CDR1 KGHSH and CDR2 LQKENI. CDR3 nucleotide sequence: TGTGCCAGCTCCCAGGGTAATGAGCAGTTCTTC. It codes for CASSQGNEQFF.

The V and J genes are TRBV19 and TRBJ1-1; D unclear. The germline V and J ends were trimmed by 5 bases and 5 bases, with 18 bases remaining between them. Per germline, CDR1 LNHDA and CDR2 SQIVND (reference sequence). CDR3 length: 15 residues. The CDR3 loop is CASSPSTPVGTEAFF. CDR3 in DNA: TGTGCCAGTAGTCCATCGACGCCGGTGGGGACTGAAGCTTTCTTT. Looking up the rest from reference TRBV19 and TRBJ1-1 gives the full variable domain: DGGITQSPKYLFRKEGQNVTLSCEQNLNHDAMYWYRQDPGQGLRLIYYSQIVNDFQKGDIAEGYSVSREKKESFPLTVTSAQKNPTAFYLCASSPSTPVGTEAFFGQGTRLTVV.

V is TRBV11-3 and J is TRBJ2-1; 7 bases map to TRBD2. After removal of 1 base from V and 6 bases from J, the junction contained 6 bases not matched to a gene. There are 15 residues in the CDR3. Germline CDR1 SGHNT, CDR2 YENEEA. CDR3 amino acids: CASSLGGTIFNEQFF. Here the CDR3 DNA reads TGTGCCAGCAGCTTAGGCGGGACTATCTTCAATGAGCAGTTCTTC.

V and J are TRBV5-1 and TRBJ1-3; D uncertain. Germline values: CDR1 SGHRS, CDR2 YFSETQ. This CDR3 spans 15 amino acids. Trimming removed 4 bases at V and 4 bases at J, with 15 bases between. DNA of the CDR3: TGCGCCAGCAGCGTTGGATCGGCAGACGGAAACACCATATATTTT. Protein product: CASSVGSADGNTIYF. The whole variable domain, filled in from reference TRBV5-1 and TRBJ1-3, reads KAGVTQTPRYLIKTRGQQVTLSCSPISGHRSVSWYQQTPGQGLQFLFEYFSETQRNKGNFPGRFSGRQFSNSRSEMNVSTLELGDSALYLCASSVGSADGNTIYFGEGSWLTVV.

This chain uses TRBV5-6 with TRBJ1-5; TRBD1 is a possible D gene (5 bases). CDR1 and CDR2 from the germline V gene are SGHDT and YYEEEE. This CDR3 contains 14 residues. V lost 4 bases to trimming and J lost 0 bases, with 8 bases between them. The DNA of the CDR3 is TGTGCCAGCAGCACAGGATATAGCAATCAGCCCCAGCATTTT. Its protein is CASSTGYSNQPQHF.

Comment on this clone: The same CDR3 can be traced to other DNA sequences in this sample. This rearrangement joins TRBV9 to TRBJ2-1; TRBD2 aligns across 13 bases. Germline lookup yields CDR1 SGDLS and CDR2 YYNGEE. With 4 bases clipped from V and 4 bases from J, the junction kept 2 bases outside the gene matches. This CDR3 spans 15 amino acids. CDR3 coding DNA: TGTGCCAGCAGCCCGGGACTAGCGGGGTACAATGAGCAGTTCTTC. Translation: CASSPGLAGYNEQFF.

On this clone itself: At one boundary the junction diverges from the germline segment, which might be a read error. This chain links TRBV4-3 with TRBJ1-4; perhaps TRBD1 as D (6 bases). Germline V CDR1 and CDR2: LGHNA, YSLEER. The length of the CDR3 is 14 residues. The CDR3: CASSKEGVGEKLFF. Written as DNA, the CDR3 is TGCGCCAGCAGCAAAGAGGGGGTCGGTGAAAAACTGTTTTTT.

The V call is TRBV28, the J call TRBJ1-2, with a tentative D call TRBD1 (5 bases). The CDR3 covers 14 residues. The ends were cut back, 3 bases at V and 4 bases at J, with 12 bases in the middle. Germline loops: CDR1 MDHEN, CDR2 SYDVKM. As DNA, the CDR3 is TGTGCCAGCAGTTTCAGGACACCGATCTATGGCTACACCTTC. Its translation: CASSFRTPIYGYTF.

This clone was observed once. V and J are TRBV7-9 and TRBJ2-7, with D unresolved. In germline, CDR1 is SEHNR, CDR2 FQNEAQ (reference sequence). V shed 5 bases and J shed 6 bases, with 11 bases lying between them. CDR3 size: 12 residues. CDR3 amino acids: CASSPMGVEQYF. The DNA of the CDR3 is TGTGCCAGCAGCCCCATGGGTGTCGAGCAGTACTTC.

In this sample, this clone turned up once. Other nucleotide sequences from this sample produce the same CDR3. The V gene is TRBV9, the J gene TRBJ2-7; 10 bases are a match to TRBD1. There are 15 residues in the CDR3. CDR1 and CDR2 (germline): SGDLS, YYNGEE. J lost 2 bases, V lost 3 bases, and 5 bases had no gene match. The CDR3 DNA reads TGTGCCAGCAGCGCTGGACAGGGGGGCACCTACGAGCAGTACTTC. Encoded protein: CASSAGQGGTYEQYF.

The gene calls are TRBV18 and TRBJ1-1; 8 nucleotides match TRBD1. Trimming at V came to 2 bases and at J to 4 bases, leaving 9 bases not matched to a gene. This CDR3 spans 16 amino acids. Germline V CDR1 and CDR2: KGHSH, LQKENI. The CDR3 nucleotides are TGTGCCAGCTCACCATTACAATTCAGGGGGCCCACTGAAGCTTTCTTT. It translates to CASSPLQFRGPTEAFF.

V gene TRBV4-1 combines with J gene TRBJ1-2; 7 bases match TRBD1. The CDR3 has 16 amino acids. V was clipped by 0 bases and J by 4 bases; unmatched bases: 8. CDR1 is MGHRA and CDR2 is YSYEKL in the germline V gene. The CDR3 reads CASSQDEGGQPYGYTF. The CDR3 DNA reads TGCGCCAGCAGCCAAGATGAGGGGGGACAGCCCTATGGCTACACCTTC.

This chain connects TRBV5-1 to TRBJ2-5; 10 bases fit TRBD1. CDR3 length: 14 residues. The germline CDR1 and CDR2 sequences are SGHRS and YFSETQ. V trimming: 4 bases; J trimming: 5 bases; junction bases outside the gene matches: 5. This CDR3 reads CASSAGTGEETQYF. The CDR3 nucleotides are TGCGCCAGCAGCGCCGGGACAGGGGAGGAGACCCAGTACTTC.

The chain has TRBV5-6 and TRBJ1-1; 11 positions agree with TRBD1. The CDR3 spans 16 residues. Germline V gene data show CDR1 as SGHDT and CDR2 as YYEEEE. J gave up 8 bases and V 0 bases, and 9 bases lay outside the gene matches. In DNA, the CDR3 is TGTGCCAGCAGCTTGGGCTTGTGGACAGGGGGCCCCGAAGCTTTCTTT. This codes for CASSLGLWTGGPEAFF. Looking up the rest from reference TRBV5-6 and TRBJ1-1 gives the full variable domain: DAGVTQSPTHLIKTRGQQVTLRCSPKSGHDTVSWYQQALGQGPQFIFQYYEEEERQRGNFPDRFSGHQFPNYSSELNVNALLLGDSALYLCASSLGLWTGGPEAFFGQGTRLTVV.

The chain carries TRBV28 and TRBJ1-1, with D uncertain. Germline assignment: CDR1 MDHEN and CDR2 SYDVKM. Trimming took 7 bases from V and 4 from J, leaving 10 bases between them. The CDR3 runs 12 residues. The CDR3 is CASKGGVTEAFF. Here the CDR3 DNA reads TGTGCCAGCAAAGGTGGGGTCACTGAAGCTTTCTTT.